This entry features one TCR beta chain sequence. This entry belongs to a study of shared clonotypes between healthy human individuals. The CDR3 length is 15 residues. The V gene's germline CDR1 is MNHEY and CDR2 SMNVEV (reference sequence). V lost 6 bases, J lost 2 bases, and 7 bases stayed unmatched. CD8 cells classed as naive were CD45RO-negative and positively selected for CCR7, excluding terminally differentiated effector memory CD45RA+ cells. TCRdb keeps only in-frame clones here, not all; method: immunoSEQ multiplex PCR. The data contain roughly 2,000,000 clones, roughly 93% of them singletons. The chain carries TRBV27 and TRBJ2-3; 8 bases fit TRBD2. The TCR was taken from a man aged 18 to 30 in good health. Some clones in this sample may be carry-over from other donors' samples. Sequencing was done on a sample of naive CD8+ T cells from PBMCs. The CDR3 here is CASRILAGNTDTQYF. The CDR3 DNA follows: TGTGCCAGCAGGATTTTAGCGGGGAACACAGATACGCAGTATTTT.